This TCR beta chain was documented in a study of cytomegalovirus exposure and HLA in healthy donors. Vbeta (60) and Jbeta (13) primers were used in the PCR. The assay was immunoSEQ multiplex PCR, and TCRdb's table has in-frame clones only and misses some. Of over 70,000 clones listed, 75% to 85% are singletons. The CDR3 sequence is 13 residues long. Trimming pared 2 bases from V and 5 bases from J, leaving 8 bases between. Per germline, CDR1 SGHKS and CDR2 YYEKEE (reference sequence). The source of this sequence is a man aged 50 to 59 in good health and CMV-seropositive. The V call is TRBV5-5, the J call TRBJ2-1, with D tentatively TRBD1 (5 bases). The material sequenced was PBMCs. For the CDR3, the DNA is TGTGCCAGCAGCTTCATGACAGACAATGAGCAGTTCTTC. It specifies CASSFMTDNEQFF. Full variable domain (outside the CDR3, taken from reference TRBV5-5 and TRBJ2-1): DAGVTQSPTHLIKTRGQQVTLRCSPISGHKSVSWYQQVLGQGPQFIFQYYEKEERGRGNFPDRFSARQFPNYSSELNVNALLLGDSALYLCASSFMTDNEQFFGPGTRLTVL.